These T cell receptor beta chains were read from a single sample in a study of T cells in Graves' hyperthyroidism and ophthalmopathy. TCRdb independently ran MiXCR on the multiplex PCR reads; one entry per CDR3 protein. Altogether roughly 740,000 distinct CDR3 sequences are present, roughly 15% being singletons, with the ten largest covering approximately 8.4%. The sample consisted of blood. Source of these receptors: a young man with Graves' hyperthyroidism. CDR3s include the opening cysteine and the closing phenylalanine or tryptophan. The D gene is left open where the match is weak. Size values are once, few and many counts, or a class for expanded clones, and some rows have none.

size: few; D: TRBD1; J: TRBJ2-5; V: TRBV4-1; CDR3: CASSRLQGGETQYF
size: many; D: NA; J: TRBJ2-7; V: TRBV3-1; CDR3: CASSQSRDSYEQYF
size: few; D: NA; J: TRBJ1-2; V: TRBV30; CDR3: CAWSVGGAGGYTF
size: few; D: NA; J: TRBJ2-1; V: TRBV20-1; CDR3: CSAGEAGPYNEQFF
size: many; D: NA; J: TRBJ2-1; V: TRBV27; CDR3: CASGTGYNEQFF
size: NA; D: NA; J: TRBJ2-5; V: TRBV20-1; CDR3: CSASPPGETQYF
size: many; D: TRBD1; J: TRBJ2-6; V: TRBV27; CDR3: CASSLSRDRFGSGANVLTF
size: many; D: NA; J: TRBJ2-3; V: TRBV19; CDR3: CASSADSTDTQYF
size: many; D: TRBD1; J: TRBJ2-1; V: TRBV28; CDR3: CASTSGGQGGGEQFF
size: few; D: NA; J: TRBJ1-5; V: TRBV6-1; CDR3: CAGNQGLNQPQHF
size: many; D: NA; J: TRBJ1-1; V: TRBV5-1; CDR3: CASSRIIGSNTEAFF
size: NA; D: TRBD2; J: TRBJ2-1; V: TRBV5-1; CDR3: CASSIPSGIYNEQFF
size: NA; D: NA; J: TRBJ1-5; V: TRBV15; CDR3: CATSRDSGPMNQPQHF
size: few; D: NA; J: TRBJ2-7; V: TRBV6-1; CDR3: CASSPSWDYEQYF
size: many; D: NA; J: TRBJ2-5; V: TRBV7-9; CDR3: CASSLATSQETQYF
size: NA; D: TRBD1; J: TRBJ2-2; V: TRBV10-3; CDR3: CAISDATGVRAGELFF
size: many; D: NA; J: TRBJ2-3; V: TRBV30; CDR3: CAWSDMRATDTQYF
size: many; D: TRBD1; J: TRBJ1-1; V: TRBV5-6; CDR3: CASSRWTGGPPGTEAFF
size: many; D: NA; J: TRBJ1-2; V: TRBV28; CDR3: CASSLSSRNLYGYTF
size: NA; D: NA; J: TRBJ2-7; V: TRBV15; CDR3: CATSRDPGVSYEQYF